The TCR beta chain under discussion was sequenced for a study of low-dose radiotherapy and immunotherapy resistance in tumors. Study summary: Intravenous cyclophosphamide at 200 mg/m2 preceded radiation and immunotherapy by one day, every two weeks.

First-strand cDNA used TRAV- and TRBV-specific primers, covering alpha and beta chains. A roughly 20-cycle PCR with a constant-region primer and V-primer adapter amplified TCRs. TCRdb analysed the reads with MiXCR anew, one entry per CDR3 protein. The repertoire holds roughly 36,000 distinct CDR3 sequences, 25% to 40% seen once, with less than 4% in the top ten. CDR1 and CDR2 (germline): SGHTS, YDEGEE. Trimming took off 3 bases at V and 11 bases at J, with 21 bases between the two ends. The CDR3 spans 15 residues. Time point of the sample: before trial treatment. With respect to this clonotype: One base separates it from a far larger clone, so it is likely a read error.

This sample comprised PBMCs, obtained before treatment. This clonotype was sampled from a male donor with gallbladder cancer. The chain recombines TRBV5-8 with TRBJ2-1; TRBD2 is a possible D gene (6 bases). The CDR3 sequence: CASSYPGASVDKQFF. The CDR3, as DNA: TGTGCCAGCAGCTACCCCGGGGCTAGCGTCGATAAGCAGTTCTTC.